This T cell receptor (beta chain) was recovered during a study of identifying expanded T cells in peripheral blood. Assay: immunoSEQ multiplex PCR; the TCRdb copy retains only in-frame clones and omits some. The table has 80,000 or so clones, roughly 81% seen once. With 4 bases clipped from V and 8 bases from J, the junction kept 24 bases outside the gene matches. Germline V lookup: CDR1 SGHKS, CDR2 YYEKEE (reference sequence). This CDR3 contains 19 residues. This sequence originates from a person aged 18 to 75 in good health. The chain links TRBV5-5 to TRBJ2-1, with 7 positions matching TRBD2. Source material: blood. DNA for the CDR3: TGTGCCAGCAGCGGTGTTGGGGTTTTAGGGCGGGAGCTCATCGATGAGCAGTTCTTC. Protein sequence: CASSGVGVLGRELIDEQFF.